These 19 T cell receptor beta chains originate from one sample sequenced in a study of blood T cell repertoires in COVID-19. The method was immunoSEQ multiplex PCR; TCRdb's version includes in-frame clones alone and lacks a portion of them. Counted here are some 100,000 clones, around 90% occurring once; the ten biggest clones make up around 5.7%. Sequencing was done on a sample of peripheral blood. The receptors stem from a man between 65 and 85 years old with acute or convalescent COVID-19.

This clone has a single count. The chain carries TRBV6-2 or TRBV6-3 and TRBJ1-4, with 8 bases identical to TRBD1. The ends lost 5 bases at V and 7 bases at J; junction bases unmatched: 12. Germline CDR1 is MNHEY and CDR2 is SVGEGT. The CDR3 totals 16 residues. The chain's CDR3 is CASSTPDRGRGEKLFF. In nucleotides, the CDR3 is TGTGCCAGCAGTACCCCCGACAGGGGAAGGGGTGAAAAACTGTTTTTT.

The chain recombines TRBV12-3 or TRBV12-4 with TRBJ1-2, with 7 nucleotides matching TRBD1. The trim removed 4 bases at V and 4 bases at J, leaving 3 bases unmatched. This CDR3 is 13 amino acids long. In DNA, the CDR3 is TGTGCCAGCAGTTGGGGACAGCTCTATGGCTACACCTTC. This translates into CASSWGQLYGYTF.

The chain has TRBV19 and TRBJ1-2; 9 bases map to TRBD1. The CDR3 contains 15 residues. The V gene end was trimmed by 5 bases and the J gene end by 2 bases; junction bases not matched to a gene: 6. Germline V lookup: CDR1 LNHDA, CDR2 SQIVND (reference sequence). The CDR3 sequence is CASSVRDRVNYGYTF. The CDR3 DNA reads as TGTGCCAGTAGTGTGCGGGACAGGGTGAACTATGGCTACACCTTC.

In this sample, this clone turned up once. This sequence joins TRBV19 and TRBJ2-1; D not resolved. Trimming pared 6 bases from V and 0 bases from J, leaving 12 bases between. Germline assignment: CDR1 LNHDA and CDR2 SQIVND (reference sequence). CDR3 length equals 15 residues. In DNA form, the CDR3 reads TGTGCCAGTAGAAATCTTGTAGTCTCCTACAATGAGCAGTTCTTC. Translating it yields CASRNLVVSYNEQFF. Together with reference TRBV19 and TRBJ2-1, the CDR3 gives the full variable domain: DGGITQSPKYLFRKEGQNVTLSCEQNLNHDAMYWYRQDPGQGLRLIYYSQIVNDFQKGDIAEGYSVSREKKESFPLTVTSAQKNPTAFYLCASRNLVVSYNEQFFGPGTRLTVL.

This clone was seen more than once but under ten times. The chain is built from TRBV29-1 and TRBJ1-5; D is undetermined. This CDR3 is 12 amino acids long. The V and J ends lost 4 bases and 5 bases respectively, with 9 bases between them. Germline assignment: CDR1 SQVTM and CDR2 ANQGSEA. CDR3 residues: CSVGARDQPQHF. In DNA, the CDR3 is TGCAGCGTTGGGGCAAGAGATCAGCCCCAGCATTTT.

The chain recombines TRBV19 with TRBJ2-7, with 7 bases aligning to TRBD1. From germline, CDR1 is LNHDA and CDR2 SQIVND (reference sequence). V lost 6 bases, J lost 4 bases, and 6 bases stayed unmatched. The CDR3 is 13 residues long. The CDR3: CASSPGTVYEQYF. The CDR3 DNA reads TGTGCCAGTAGCCCCGGGACAGTATACGAGCAGTACTTC.

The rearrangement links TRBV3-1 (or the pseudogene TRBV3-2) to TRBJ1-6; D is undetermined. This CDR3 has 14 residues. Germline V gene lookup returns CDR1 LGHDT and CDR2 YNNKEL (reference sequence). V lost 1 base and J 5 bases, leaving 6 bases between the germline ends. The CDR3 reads CASSQGAHNSPLHF. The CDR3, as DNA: TGTGCCAGCAGCCAAGGGGCCCATAATTCACCCCTCCACTTT.

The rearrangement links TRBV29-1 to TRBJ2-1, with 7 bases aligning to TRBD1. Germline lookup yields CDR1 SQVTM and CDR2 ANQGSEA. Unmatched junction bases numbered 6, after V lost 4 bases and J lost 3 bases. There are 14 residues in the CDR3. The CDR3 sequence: CSVGGQGVYNEQFF. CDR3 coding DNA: TGCAGCGTTGGTGGGCAGGGGGTCTACAATGAGCAGTTCTTC.

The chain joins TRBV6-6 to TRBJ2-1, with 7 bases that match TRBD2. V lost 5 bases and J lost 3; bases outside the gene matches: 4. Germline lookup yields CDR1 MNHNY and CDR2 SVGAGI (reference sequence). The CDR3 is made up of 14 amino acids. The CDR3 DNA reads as TGTGCCAGCAGTCCGGGACTAAACTACAATGAGCAGTTCTTC. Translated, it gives CASSPGLNYNEQFF.

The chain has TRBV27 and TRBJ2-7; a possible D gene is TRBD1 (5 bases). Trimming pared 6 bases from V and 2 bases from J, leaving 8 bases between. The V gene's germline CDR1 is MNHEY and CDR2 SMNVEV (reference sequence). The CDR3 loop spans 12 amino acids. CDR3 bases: TGTGCCAGCAGAGGGGAAACCTACGAGCAGTACTTC. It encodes CASRGETYEQYF.

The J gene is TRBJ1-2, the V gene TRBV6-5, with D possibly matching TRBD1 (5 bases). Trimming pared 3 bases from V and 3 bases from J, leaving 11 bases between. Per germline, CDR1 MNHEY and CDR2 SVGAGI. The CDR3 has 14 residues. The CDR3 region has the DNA TGTGCCAGCAGTTATTCAGGGATGTACTATGGCTACACCTTC. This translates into CASSYSGMYYGYTF.

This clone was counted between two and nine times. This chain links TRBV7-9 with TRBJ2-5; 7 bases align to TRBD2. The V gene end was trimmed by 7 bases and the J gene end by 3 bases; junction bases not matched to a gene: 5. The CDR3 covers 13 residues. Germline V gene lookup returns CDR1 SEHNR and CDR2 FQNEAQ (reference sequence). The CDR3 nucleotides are TGTGCCAGCAAAAAGGGAGGGGAAGAGACCCAGTACTTC. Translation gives CASKKGGEETQYF. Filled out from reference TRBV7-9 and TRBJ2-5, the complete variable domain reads DTGVSQNPRHKITKRGQNVTFRCDPISEHNRLYWYRQTLGQGPEFLTYFQNEAQLEKSRLLSDRFSAERPKGSFSTLEIQRTEQGDSAMYLCASKKGGEETQYFGPGTRLLVL.

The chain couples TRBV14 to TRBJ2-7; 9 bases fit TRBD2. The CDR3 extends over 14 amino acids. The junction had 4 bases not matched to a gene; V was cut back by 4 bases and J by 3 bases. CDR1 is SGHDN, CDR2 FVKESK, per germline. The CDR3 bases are TGTGCCAGCAGCCCGGCGGGAGGGCTCTACGAGCAGTACTTC. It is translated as CASSPAGGLYEQYF.

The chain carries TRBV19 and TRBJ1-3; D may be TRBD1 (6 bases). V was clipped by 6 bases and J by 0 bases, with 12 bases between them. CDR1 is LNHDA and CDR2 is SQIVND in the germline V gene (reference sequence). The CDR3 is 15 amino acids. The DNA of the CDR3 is TGTGCCAGTAGCCCCGGGACAATCTCTGGAAACACCATATATTTT. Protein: CASSPGTISGNTIYF.

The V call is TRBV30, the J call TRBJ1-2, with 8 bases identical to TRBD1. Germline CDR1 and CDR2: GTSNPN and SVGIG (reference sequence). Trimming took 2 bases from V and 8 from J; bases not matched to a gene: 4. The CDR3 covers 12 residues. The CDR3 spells CAWSQGARGYTF. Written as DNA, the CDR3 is TGTGCCTGGAGTCAGGGGGCGCGAGGCTACACCTTC.

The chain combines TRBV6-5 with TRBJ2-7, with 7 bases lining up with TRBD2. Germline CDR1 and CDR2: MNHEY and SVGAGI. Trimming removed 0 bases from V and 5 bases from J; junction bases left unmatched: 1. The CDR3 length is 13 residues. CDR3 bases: TGTGCCAGCAGTTACTCGACTAGCAACGAGCAGTACTTC. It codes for CASSYSTSNEQYF.

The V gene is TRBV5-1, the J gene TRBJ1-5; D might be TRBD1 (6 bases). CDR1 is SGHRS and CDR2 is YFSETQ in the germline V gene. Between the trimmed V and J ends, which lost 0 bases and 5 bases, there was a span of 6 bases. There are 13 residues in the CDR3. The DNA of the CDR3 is TGCGCCAGCAGCTTGGCAGGGGATCAGCCCCAGCATTTT. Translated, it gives CASSLAGDQPQHF.

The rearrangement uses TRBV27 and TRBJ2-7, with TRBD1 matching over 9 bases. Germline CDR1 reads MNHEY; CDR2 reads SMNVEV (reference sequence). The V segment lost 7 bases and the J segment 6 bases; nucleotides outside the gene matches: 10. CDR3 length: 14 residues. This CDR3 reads CASKKIRDRVEQYF. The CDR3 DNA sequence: TGTGCCAGCAAGAAAATCCGGGACAGGGTCGAGCAGTACTTC.

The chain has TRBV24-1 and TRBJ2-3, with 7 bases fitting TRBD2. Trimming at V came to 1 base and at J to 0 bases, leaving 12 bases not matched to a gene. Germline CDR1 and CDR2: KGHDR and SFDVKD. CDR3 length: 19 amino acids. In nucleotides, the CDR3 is TGTGCCACCAGTGATTTCGTTCGACTAGAGCGGGAAAGCACAGATACGCAGTATTTT. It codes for CATSDFVRLERESTDTQYF.